This TCR beta chain was documented in a study of blood T cell repertoires in COVID-19. The repertoire was sequenced with immunoSEQ multiplex PCR; TCRdb's copy has only in-frame clones and lacks some. This repertoire shows 150,000 to 200,000 clones, around 83% found once; its top ten account for under 8%. Those who participated ranged in age from about 18 to 89 years and resided in approximately 26 US areas. The TCR originated in a man aged 35 to 55 who had recovered from COVID-19. The sequenced sample was PBMCs or T cells enriched from blood (not recorded which).

In DNA, the CDR3 is TGTGCCATCAGCCCAGTAACAAAGGAGTACAATGAGCAGTTCTTC. It translates to CAISPVTKEYNEQFF. The chain links TRBV10-3 to TRBJ2-1; no clear D gene. Between the trimmed V and J ends, which lost 6 bases and 4 bases, there was a span of 16 bases. The CDR3 spans 15 residues. Germline V gene data show CDR1 as ENHRY and CDR2 as SYGVKD.